This T cell receptor (beta chain) was retrieved from a study of blood T cell repertoires in COVID-19. Overall study: The United States, Italy and Spain provided the acute and convalescent COVID-19 samples. In each case, the material was cDNA or gDNA derived from T cells, B-cell-depleted T cells, or PBMCs.

CDR3 size: 15 residues. Trimming stripped 5 bases from V and 5 bases from J, with 19 bases between. From germline, CDR1 is SGHNT and CDR2 YENEEA. Measured with immunoSEQ multiplex PCR; TCRdb has only the in-frame clones, and not every one. This table holds around 170,000 clones, approximately 90% found once. The TCR was taken from a man in his 60s with acute or convalescent COVID-19. Material for sequencing was peripheral blood. The chain joins TRBV11-3 to TRBJ2-7, with D maybe TRBD2 (6 bases). Written as DNA, the CDR3 is TGTGCCAGCAGCCCGCGAGAAGGGACTCAGGACGAGCAGTACTTC. Translated: CASSPREGTQDEQYF.